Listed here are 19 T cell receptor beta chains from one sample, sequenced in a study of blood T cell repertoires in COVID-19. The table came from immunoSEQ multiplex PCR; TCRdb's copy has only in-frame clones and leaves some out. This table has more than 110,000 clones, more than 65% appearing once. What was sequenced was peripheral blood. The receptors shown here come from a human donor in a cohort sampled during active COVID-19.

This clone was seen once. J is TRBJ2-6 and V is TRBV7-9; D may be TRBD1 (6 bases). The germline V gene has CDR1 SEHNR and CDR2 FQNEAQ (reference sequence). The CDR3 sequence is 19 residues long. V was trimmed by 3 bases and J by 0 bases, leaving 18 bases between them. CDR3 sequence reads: CASSFLRGQPGSGANVLTF. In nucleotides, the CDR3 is TGTGCCAGCAGCTTTCTTCGAGGACAGCCGGGCTCTGGGGCCAACGTCCTGACTTTC.

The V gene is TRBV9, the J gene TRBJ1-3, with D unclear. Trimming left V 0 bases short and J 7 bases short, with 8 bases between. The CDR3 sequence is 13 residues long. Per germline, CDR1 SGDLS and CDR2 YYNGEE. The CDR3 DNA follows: TGTGCCAGCAGCGTAGGAACGAGGAACACCATATATTTT. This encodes CASSVGTRNTIYF.

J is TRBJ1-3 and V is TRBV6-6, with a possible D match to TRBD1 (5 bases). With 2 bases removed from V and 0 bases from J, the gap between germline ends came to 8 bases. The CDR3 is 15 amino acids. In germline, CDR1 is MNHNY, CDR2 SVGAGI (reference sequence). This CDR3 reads CASSYGGGSGNTIYF. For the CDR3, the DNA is TGTGCCAGCAGTTACGGGGGGGGCTCTGGAAACACCATATATTTT.

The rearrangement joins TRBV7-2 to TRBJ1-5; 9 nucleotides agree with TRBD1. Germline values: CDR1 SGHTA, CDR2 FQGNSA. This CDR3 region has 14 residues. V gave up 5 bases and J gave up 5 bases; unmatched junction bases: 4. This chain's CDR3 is CASSPGQGYQPQHF. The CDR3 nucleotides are TGTGCCAGCAGCCCGGGACAGGGTTATCAGCCCCAGCATTTT. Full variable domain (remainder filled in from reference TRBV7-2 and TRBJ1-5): GAGVSQSPSNKVTEKGKDVELRCDPISGHTALYWYRQSLGQGLEFLIYFQGNSAPDKSGLPSDRFSAERTGGSVSTLTIQRTQQEDSAVYLCASSPGQGYQPQHFGDGTRLSIL.

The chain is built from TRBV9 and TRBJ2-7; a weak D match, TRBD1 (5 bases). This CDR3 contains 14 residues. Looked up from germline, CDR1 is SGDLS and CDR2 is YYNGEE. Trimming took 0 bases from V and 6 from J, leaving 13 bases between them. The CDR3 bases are TGTGCCAGCAGCGTAGGGGGCAGGGCCATCGAGCAGTACTTC. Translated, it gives CASSVGGRAIEQYF.

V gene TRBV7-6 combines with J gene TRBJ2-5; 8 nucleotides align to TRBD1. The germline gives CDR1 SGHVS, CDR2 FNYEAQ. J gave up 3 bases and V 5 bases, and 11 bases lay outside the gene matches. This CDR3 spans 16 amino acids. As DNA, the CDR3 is TGTGCCAGCAGCATAGGACAGGGAAAGGGAGAAGAGACCCAGTACTTC. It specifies CASSIGQGKGEETQYF.

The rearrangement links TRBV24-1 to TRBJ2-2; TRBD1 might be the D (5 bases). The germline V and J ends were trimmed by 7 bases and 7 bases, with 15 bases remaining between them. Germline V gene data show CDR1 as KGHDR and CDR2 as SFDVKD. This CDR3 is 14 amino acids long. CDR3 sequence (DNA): TGTGCCACCAGAACAGACACGCAGGGCGGGGAGCTGTTTTTT. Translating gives CATRTDTQGGELFF.

CDR3 DNA sequence: TGTGCCAGCAGCCCCTCCCATGGGCCTTATGGCTACACCTTC. It encodes CASSPSHGPYGYTF. This chain uses TRBV3-1 (or the pseudogene TRBV3-2) with TRBJ1-2, with D unresolved. Germline V gene lookup returns CDR1 LGHDT and CDR2 YNNKEL (reference sequence). The CDR3 extends over 14 amino acids. Trimming took off 4 bases at V and 5 bases at J, with 14 bases between the two ends.

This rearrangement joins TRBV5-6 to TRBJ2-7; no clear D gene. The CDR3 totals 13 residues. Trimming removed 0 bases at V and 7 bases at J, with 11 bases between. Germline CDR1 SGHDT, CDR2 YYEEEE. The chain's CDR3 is CASSLGSSREQYF. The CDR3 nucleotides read TGTGCCAGCAGCTTGGGTAGCTCAAGGGAGCAGTACTTC.

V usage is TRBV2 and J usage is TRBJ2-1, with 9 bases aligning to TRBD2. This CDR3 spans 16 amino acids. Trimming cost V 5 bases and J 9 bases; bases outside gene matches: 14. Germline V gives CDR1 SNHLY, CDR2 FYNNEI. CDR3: CASSSVPAGGFGEQFF. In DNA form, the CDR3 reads TGTGCCAGCAGTTCGGTTCCAGCGGGGGGATTCGGTGAGCAGTTCTTC.

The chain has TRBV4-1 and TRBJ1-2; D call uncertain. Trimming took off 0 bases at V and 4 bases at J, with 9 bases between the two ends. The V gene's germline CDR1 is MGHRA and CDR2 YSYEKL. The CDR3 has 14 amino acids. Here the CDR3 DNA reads TGCGCCAGCAGCCAAGAGGCCAGACTCTATGGCTACACCTTC. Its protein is CASSQEARLYGYTF.

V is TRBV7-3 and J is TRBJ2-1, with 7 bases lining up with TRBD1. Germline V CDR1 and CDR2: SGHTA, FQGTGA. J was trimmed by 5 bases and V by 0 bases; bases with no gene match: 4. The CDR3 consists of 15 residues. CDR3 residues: CASSLTQGRHNEQFF. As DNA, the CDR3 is TGTGCCAGCAGCTTAACACAGGGGAGACACAATGAGCAGTTCTTC.

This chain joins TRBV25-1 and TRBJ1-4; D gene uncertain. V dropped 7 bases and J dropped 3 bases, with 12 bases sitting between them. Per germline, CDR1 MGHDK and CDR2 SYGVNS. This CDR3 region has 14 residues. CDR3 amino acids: CASKPAVANEKLFF. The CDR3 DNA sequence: TGTGCCAGCAAACCCGCAGTTGCTAATGAAAAACTGTTTTTT.

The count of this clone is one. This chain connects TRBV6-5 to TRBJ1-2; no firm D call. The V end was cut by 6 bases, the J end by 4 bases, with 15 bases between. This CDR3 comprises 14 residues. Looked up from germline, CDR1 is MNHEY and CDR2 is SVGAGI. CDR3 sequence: CASRAPAQSYGYTF. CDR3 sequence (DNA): TGTGCCAGCAGAGCCCCGGCACAGAGCTATGGCTACACCTTC.

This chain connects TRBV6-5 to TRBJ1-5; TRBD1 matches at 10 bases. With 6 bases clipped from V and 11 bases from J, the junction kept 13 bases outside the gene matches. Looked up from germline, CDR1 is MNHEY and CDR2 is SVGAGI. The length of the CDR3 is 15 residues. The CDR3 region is CASSFGTGALGAQHF. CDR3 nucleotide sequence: TGTGCCAGCAGCTTCGGGACAGGGGCCCTCGGGGCCCAGCATTTT.

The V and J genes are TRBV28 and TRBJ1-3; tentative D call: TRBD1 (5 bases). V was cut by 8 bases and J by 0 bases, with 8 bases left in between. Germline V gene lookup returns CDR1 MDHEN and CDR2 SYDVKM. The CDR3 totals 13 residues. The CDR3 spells CASAGRSGNTIYF. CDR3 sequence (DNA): TGTGCCAGCGCAGGGCGCTCTGGAAACACCATATATTTT.

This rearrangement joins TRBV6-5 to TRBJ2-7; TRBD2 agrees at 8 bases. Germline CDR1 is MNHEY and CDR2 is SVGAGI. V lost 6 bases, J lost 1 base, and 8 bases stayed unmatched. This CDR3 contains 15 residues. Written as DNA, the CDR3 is TGTGCCAGCAGCCGCCCGGGGGGGGCTTCCTACGAGCAGTACTTC. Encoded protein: CASSRPGGASYEQYF.

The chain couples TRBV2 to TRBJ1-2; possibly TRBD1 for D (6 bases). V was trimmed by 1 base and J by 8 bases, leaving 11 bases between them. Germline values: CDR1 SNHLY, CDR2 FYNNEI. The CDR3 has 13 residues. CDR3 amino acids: CASSEGRGWGYTF. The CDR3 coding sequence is TGTGCCAGCAGTGAAGGCAGGGGCTGGGGCTACACCTTC.

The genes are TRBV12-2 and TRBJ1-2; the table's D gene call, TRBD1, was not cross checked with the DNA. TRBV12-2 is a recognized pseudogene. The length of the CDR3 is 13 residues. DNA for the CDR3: TGTGCAACCCGGACATTCCAACTTCGGGGCTACACCTTC. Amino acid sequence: CATRTFQLRGYTF.